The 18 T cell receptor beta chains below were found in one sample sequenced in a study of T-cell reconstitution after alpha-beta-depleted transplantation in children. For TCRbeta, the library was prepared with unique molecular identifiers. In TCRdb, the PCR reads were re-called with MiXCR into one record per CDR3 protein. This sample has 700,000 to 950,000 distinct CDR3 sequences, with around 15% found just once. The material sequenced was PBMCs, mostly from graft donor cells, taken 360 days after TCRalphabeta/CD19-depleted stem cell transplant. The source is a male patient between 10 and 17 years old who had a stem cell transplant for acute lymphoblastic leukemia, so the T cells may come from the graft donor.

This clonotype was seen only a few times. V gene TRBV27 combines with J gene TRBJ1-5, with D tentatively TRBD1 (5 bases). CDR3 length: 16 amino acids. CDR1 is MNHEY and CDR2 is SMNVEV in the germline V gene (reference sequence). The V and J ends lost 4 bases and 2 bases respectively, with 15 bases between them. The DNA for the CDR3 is TGTGCCAGCAGTTGGTCTAGCCAGGGAGGCAATCAGCCCCAGCATTTT. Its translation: CASSWSSQGGNQPQHF.

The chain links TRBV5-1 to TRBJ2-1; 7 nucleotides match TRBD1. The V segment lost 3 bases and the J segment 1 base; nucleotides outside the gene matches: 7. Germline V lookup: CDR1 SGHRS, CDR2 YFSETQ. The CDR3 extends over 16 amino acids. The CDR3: CASSSKRQGSYNEQFF. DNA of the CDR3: TGCGCCAGCAGCTCTAAACGACAGGGTTCCTACAATGAGCAGTTCTTC.

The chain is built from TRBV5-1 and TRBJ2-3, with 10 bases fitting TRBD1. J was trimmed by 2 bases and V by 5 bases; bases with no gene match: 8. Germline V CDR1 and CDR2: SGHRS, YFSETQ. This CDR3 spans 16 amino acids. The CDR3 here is CASREPGTGVTDTQYF. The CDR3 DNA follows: TGCGCCAGCAGAGAACCCGGGACAGGGGTCACAGATACGCAGTATTTT.

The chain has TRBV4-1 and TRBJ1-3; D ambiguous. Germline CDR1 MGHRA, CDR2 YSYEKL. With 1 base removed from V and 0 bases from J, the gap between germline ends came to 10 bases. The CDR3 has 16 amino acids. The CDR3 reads CASSQGGGFSGNTIYF. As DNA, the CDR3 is TGCGCCAGCAGCCAAGGCGGCGGCTTCTCTGGAAACACCATATATTTT.

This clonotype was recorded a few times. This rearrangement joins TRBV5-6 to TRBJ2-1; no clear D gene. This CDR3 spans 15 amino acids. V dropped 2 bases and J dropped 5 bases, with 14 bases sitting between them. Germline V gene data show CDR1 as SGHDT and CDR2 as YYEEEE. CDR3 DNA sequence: TGTGCCAGCAGCTTTGTACTACTGGGCAACAATGAGCAGTTCTTC. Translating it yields CASSFVLLGNNEQFF.

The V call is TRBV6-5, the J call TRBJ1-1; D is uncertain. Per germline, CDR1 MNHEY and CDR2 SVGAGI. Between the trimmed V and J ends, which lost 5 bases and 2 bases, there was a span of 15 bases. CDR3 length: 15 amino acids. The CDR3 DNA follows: TGTGCCAGCAGTCGCTCGACTGCTCAAAACACTGAAGCTTTCTTT. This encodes CASSRSTAQNTEAFF.

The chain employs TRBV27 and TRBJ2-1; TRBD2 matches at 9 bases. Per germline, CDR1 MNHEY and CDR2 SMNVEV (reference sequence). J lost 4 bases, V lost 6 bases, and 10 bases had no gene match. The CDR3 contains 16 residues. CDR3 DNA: TGTGCCAGCAGCTTAGCGGGAGCGAGACAATACAATGAGCAGTTCTTC. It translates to CASSLAGARQYNEQFF.

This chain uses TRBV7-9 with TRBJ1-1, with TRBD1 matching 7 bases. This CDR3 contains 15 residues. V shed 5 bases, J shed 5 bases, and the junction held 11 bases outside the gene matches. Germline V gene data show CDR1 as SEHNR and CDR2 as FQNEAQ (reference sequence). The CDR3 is CASSRQGRGRTEAFF. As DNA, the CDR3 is TGTGCCAGCAGCAGACAGGGTAGGGGGAGGACTGAAGCTTTCTTT.

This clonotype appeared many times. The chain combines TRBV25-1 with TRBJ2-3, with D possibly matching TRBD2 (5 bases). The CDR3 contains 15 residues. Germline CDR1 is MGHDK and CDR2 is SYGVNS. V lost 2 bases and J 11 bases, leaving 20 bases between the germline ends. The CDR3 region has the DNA TGTGCCAGCAGTGAAGCCGGAGGACCCTTTTTTAGGCAGTATTTT. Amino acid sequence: CASSEAGGPFFRQYF. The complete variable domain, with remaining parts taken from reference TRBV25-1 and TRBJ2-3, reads EADIYQTPRYLVIGTGKKITLECSQTMGHDKMYWYQQDPGMELHLIHYSYGVNSTEKGDLSSESTVSRIRTEHFPLTLESARPSHTSQYLCASSEAGGPFFRQYFGPGTRLTVL.

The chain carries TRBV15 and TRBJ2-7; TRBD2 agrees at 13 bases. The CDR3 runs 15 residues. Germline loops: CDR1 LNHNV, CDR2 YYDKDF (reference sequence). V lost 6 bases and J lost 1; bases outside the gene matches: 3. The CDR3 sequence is CATRTTSGRSYEQYF. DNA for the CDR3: TGTGCCACCAGGACGACTAGCGGGAGGTCCTACGAGCAGTACTTC.

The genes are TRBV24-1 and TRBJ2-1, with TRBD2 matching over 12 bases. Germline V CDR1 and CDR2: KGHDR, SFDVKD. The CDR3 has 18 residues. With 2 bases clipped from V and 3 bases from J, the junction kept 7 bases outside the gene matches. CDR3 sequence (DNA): TGTGCCACCAGTGATTCCACCCGGACTAGCGGGATCTACAATGAGCAGTTCTTC. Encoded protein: CATSDSTRTSGIYNEQFF.

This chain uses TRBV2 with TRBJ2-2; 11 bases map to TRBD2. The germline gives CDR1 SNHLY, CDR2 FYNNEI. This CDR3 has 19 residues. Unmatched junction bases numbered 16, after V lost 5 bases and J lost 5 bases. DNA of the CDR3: TGTGCCAGCAGTTTAGGGGGTGTACGGCTAGCGGGAGGAACCGGGGAGCTGTTTTTT. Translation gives CASSLGGVRLAGGTGELFF.

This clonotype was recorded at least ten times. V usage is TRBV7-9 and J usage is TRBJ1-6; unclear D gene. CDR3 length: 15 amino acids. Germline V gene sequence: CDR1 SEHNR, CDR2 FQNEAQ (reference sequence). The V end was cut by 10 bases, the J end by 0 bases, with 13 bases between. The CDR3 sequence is CATRWADSYNSPLHF. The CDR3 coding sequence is TGTGCCACCCGGTGGGCAGACTCCTATAATTCACCCCTCCACTTT.

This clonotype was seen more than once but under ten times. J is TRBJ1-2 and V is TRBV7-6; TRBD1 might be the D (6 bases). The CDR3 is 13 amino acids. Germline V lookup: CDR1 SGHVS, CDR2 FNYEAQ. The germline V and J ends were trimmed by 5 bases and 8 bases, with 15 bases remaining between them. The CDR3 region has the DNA TGTGCCAGCAGCCGCAGGGCAGGGGAAGGCTACACCTTC. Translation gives CASSRRAGEGYTF.

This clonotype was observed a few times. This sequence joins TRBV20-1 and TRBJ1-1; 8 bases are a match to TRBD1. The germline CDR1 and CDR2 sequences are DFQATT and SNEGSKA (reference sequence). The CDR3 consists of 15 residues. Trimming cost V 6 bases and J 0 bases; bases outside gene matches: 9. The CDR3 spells CSADTGQGVNTEAFF. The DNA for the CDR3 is TGCAGTGCGGACACCGGACAGGGCGTGAACACTGAAGCTTTCTTT.

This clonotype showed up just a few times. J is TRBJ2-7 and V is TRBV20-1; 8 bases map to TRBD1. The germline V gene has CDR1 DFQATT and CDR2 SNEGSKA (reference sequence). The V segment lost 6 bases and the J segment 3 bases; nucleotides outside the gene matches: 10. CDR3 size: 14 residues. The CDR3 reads CSARGGQVNYEQYF. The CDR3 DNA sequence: TGCAGTGCCCGTGGGGGACAGGTGAACTACGAGCAGTACTTC.

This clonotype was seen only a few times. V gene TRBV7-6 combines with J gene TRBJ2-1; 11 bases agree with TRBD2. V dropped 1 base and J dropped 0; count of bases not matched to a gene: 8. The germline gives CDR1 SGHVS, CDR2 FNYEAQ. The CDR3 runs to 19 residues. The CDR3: CASSLELAGAPSSYNEQFF. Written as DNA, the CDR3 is TGTGCCAGCAGCTTAGAACTAGCGGGAGCCCCGAGCTCCTACAATGAGCAGTTCTTC.

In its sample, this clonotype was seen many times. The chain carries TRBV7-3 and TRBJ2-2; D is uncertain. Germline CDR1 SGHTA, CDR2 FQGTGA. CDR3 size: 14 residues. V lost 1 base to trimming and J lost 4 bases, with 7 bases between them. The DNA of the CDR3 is TGTGCCAGCAGCTTAAAGTTCTCCACCGGGGAGCTGTTTTTT. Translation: CASSLKFSTGELFF.